This TCR beta chain was observed in a study of OX40 agonist ivuxolimab in advanced cancers. About the investigation overall: The costimulatory receptor OX40 (CD134) was targeted by ivuxolimab, a fully human IgG2 agonistic monoclonal antibody. Prior anti-PD-1, anti-PD-L1 or anti-CTLA-4 therapy was permitted, and checkpoint inhibitors had been received by less than 45% of dose-escalation patients. Of the 50 or so patients in dose escalation, about 19 had hepatocellular carcinoma, some 15 had melanoma, 9 had renal cell carcinoma and 9 had head and neck cancer. The paper reports the monotherapy dose-escalation portion (N of about 50 patients) of the phase I ivuxolimab trial. Intravenous ivuxolimab was administered to patients every 2 weeks at six dose levels: 0.01, 0.1, 0.3, 1.5, 3 and 10 mg/kg. Peripheral TCRbeta sequencing was intended to test whether TCR sequence diversity was altered and clonal T-cell expansion was caused by ivuxolimab. The dose-escalation cohort was roughly 87% male with a mean age of approximately 60 years, ranging from roughly 20 to 80. Three dose-escalation patients achieved partial responses, one with hepatocellular carcinoma and two with cutaneous melanoma. Overall study results and their limits: At doses from 0.1 to 3.0 mg/kg, clonal expansion was seen in both CD4+ and CD8+ blood T cells between baseline and week 6. Low levels of normalized T-cell clonal expansion were also shown by some nonresponding patients. Which antigens the clonally expanded peripheral T cells were specific for was not determined. After ivuxolimab, expanded clones were on average more numerous among CD8+ T cells than among CD4+ T cells. In the 0.1-3.0 mg/kg groups, partial responders had among the lowest normalized peripheral clonal expansion, particularly in CD8+ T cells.

Genomic DNA was isolated from the sorted cells so that the TCRbeta CDR3 region could be sequenced. The immunoSEQ Assay was used for sequencing of TCRbeta CDR3 regions. TCRdb took over this immuneACCESS table, retaining in-frame rearrangements with V and J assigned. Such tables are incomplete; in checked studies, under half of the missing clones stem from an unresolved V gene, and the remainder is unexplained. Counted in this sample were about 73,000 clones; 86% of them appeared once. The biggest ten clones account for approximately 0.7% of the sample. The trial excluded patients who had a history of autoimmune disease or who were on systemic immunosuppression. Peripheral blood for TCR sequencing was collected from all dose cohorts at baseline, on cycle 4 day 1, and on cycle 7 day 1. The samples were drawn from a first-in-human, open-label, multicenter phase I dose-escalation trial of ivuxolimab. Adults with locally advanced or metastatic head and neck squamous cell, hepatocellular, melanoma or renal cell carcinoma were enrolled in the trial. CD4+ and CD8+ T cells were sorted separately from peripheral blood before TCR sequencing.

This clone appeared once. Its antigen has not been determined. The sample holds no much larger clone one base away, and base qualities are not on file. V loses 6 bases at its end and J loses 4 bases; junction bases beyond the gene matches: 12. The germline V gene specifies SQVTM as CDR1 and ANQGSEA as CDR2. Taken from cysteine to phenylalanine, the CDR3 has 14 residues. Only CDR3 DNA is held: 42 bases, read in frame from base 1. Specimen: CD4+ or CD8+ T cells sorted from blood, collected in a trial of the OX40 agonist ivuxolimab. The sequence was obtained from an adult with an advanced solid tumor such as melanoma, head and neck, liver or kidney cancer. The rearrangement combines TRBV29-1 with TRBJ2-7; 7 middle bases align to TRBD1. The DNA sequence is as follows: TGCAGCGTCCATACCGGGACAGAACCTTACGAGCAGTACTTC. It codes for CSVHTGTEPYEQYF.